Listed below are T cell receptor beta chains from one sample, sequenced in a study of identifying expanded T cells in peripheral blood. The data were produced by immunoSEQ multiplex PCR, yet TCRdb's version contains in-frame clones alone and is incomplete. The repertoire holds tens of thousands of clones, with around 83% as singletons. Material: blood. The receptors were gathered from a person between 18 and 75 years old in good health. The CDR3 runs from the conserved cysteine through the conserved F or W. Fields, in order: clone size, J gene, D gene, V gene, CDR3 DNA, CDR3 protein. A D gene is named only where the DNA matches it firmly. Clone size appears in some rows only: once, few, many, or a class for an expanded clone.

clone size: NA
J gene: TRBJ2-1
D gene: TRBD1
V gene: TRBV7-2
CDR3 DNA: TGTGCCAGCAGCTTAACCCGACAGGGGGGCAATGAGCAGTTCTTC
CDR3 protein: CASSLTRQGGNEQFF

clone size: NA
J gene: TRBJ2-6
D gene: NA
V gene: TRBV15
CDR3 DNA: TGTGCCACCAGCAGAGATTCACAGCTAAGCTCTGGGGCCAACGTCCTGACTTTC
CDR3 protein: CATSRDSQLSSGANVLTF

clone size: once
J gene: TRBJ2-1
D gene: TRBD1
V gene: TRBV11-2
CDR3 DNA: TGTGCCAGCAGCGTCCGACAGGGGCCCTCCTACAATGAGCAGTTCTTC
CDR3 protein: CASSVRQGPSYNEQFF

clone size: NA
J gene: TRBJ2-1
D gene: TRBD2
V gene: TRBV7-9
CDR3 DNA: TGTGCCAGCAGCATTTTGACTAGCGGGAGGGGCGGTGAGCAGTTCTTC
CDR3 protein: CASSILTSGRGGEQFF

clone size: NA
J gene: TRBJ2-1
D gene: TRBD2
V gene: TRBV9
CDR3 DNA: TGTGCCAGCAATCCTAGCGGGGGGGCCGGTGAGCAGTTCTTC
CDR3 protein: CASNPSGGAGEQFF

clone size: NA
J gene: TRBJ1-1
D gene: NA
V gene: TRBV5-4
CDR3 DNA: TGTGCCAGCAGCTTGGGAGGGGAGGGTAACACTGAAGCTTTCTTT
CDR3 protein: CASSLGGEGNTEAFF

clone size: NA
J gene: TRBJ1-2
D gene: NA
V gene: TRBV21-1
CDR3 DNA: TGTGCCGGCCCCCGTTATTGGGCGCCAGGAGGCTATGGCTACACCTTC
CDR3 protein: CAGPRYWAPGGYGYTF

clone size: NA
J gene: TRBJ1-2
D gene: NA
V gene: TRBV7-9
CDR3 DNA: TGTGCCAGCAGCTTATTAACCGGCCGCCGTAACTATGGCTACACCTTC
CDR3 protein: CASSLLTGRRNYGYTF

clone size: NA
J gene: TRBJ1-5
D gene: NA
V gene: TRBV2
CDR3 DNA: TGTGCCAGCACCAAGGATAGCAATCAGCCCCAGCATTTT
CDR3 protein: CASTKDSNQPQHF

clone size: few
J gene: TRBJ1-1
D gene: NA
V gene: TRBV28
CDR3 DNA: TGTGCCAGCAGTTTAAGGCCGAGGAACACTGAAGCTTTCTTT
CDR3 protein: CASSLRPRNTEAFF

clone size: NA
J gene: TRBJ2-3
D gene: NA
V gene: TRBV6-5
CDR3 DNA: TGTGCCAGCAAGGACACCTTCACAGATACGCAGTATTTT
CDR3 protein: CASKDTFTDTQYF

clone size: NA
J gene: TRBJ2-1
D gene: TRBD2
V gene: TRBV6-4
CDR3 DNA: TGTGCCAGCAGTGACTCCCCCCTGGGACTAGCGGGAGGGCCACACAATGAGCAGTTCTTC
CDR3 protein: CASSDSPLGLAGGPHNEQFF

clone size: NA
J gene: TRBJ1-2
D gene: NA
V gene: TRBV30
CDR3 DNA: TGTGCCTGGAGTGAACCTGACCGAACACAGGTGGTTGTGGGCTACACCTTC
CDR3 protein: CAWSEPDRTQVVVGYTF

clone size: NA
J gene: TRBJ1-1
D gene: NA
V gene: TRBV6-1
CDR3 DNA: TGTGCCAGCAGTCTTTGGGATGAAGCTTTCTTT
CDR3 protein: CASSLWDEAFF

clone size: NA
J gene: TRBJ2-1
D gene: TRBD1
V gene: TRBV15
CDR3 DNA: TGTGCCACCAGCAGGCCAAGGACAGGGGCCTCTAATGAGCAGTTCTTC
CDR3 protein: CATSRPRTGASNEQFF

clone size: NA
J gene: TRBJ2-1
D gene: NA
V gene: TRBV6-1
CDR3 DNA: TGTGCCAGCAGTGCTAGACAGTACAATGAGCAGTTCTTC
CDR3 protein: CASSARQYNEQFF

clone size: NA
J gene: TRBJ2-2
D gene: NA
V gene: TRBV7-8
CDR3 DNA: TGTGCCAGCAGCTTAATGCTAGCGCGGAACACCGGGGAGCTGTTTTTT
CDR3 protein: CASSLMLARNTGELFF

clone size: NA
J gene: TRBJ2-1
D gene: TRBD2
V gene: TRBV11-3
CDR3 DNA: TGTGCCAGCAGCTTAAGAGCGGGAGAGGGTGAGCAGTTCTTC
CDR3 protein: CASSLRAGEGEQFF

clone size: NA
J gene: TRBJ2-6
D gene: NA
V gene: TRBV5-4
CDR3 DNA: TGTGCCGCCGGACGGGGCTCTGGGGCCAACGTCCTGACTTTC
CDR3 protein: CAAGRGSGANVLTF

clone size: NA
J gene: TRBJ2-1
D gene: TRBD2
V gene: TRBV5-6
CDR3 DNA: TGTGCCAGCAGCTTGTTGGGACTAGCGGGAGATAGAAATGAGCAGTTCTTC
CDR3 protein: CASSLLGLAGDRNEQFF

clone size: once
J gene: TRBJ2-1
D gene: NA
V gene: TRBV10-2
CDR3 DNA: TGCGCCAGCAGTGTCTCCGGGGGAGATCGTGAGCAGTTCTTC
CDR3 protein: CASSVSGGDREQFF

clone size: NA
J gene: TRBJ1-4
D gene: NA
V gene: TRBV7-9
CDR3 DNA: TGTGCCAGCAGCTTAGTGGGAGCCGAAAAACTGTTTTTT
CDR3 protein: CASSLVGAEKLFF

clone size: NA
J gene: TRBJ2-1
D gene: TRBD2
V gene: TRBV6-4
CDR3 DNA: TGTGCCAGCAGTGACTCGGGGGGGAGCGCCTACAATGAGCAGTTCTTC
CDR3 protein: CASSDSGGSAYNEQFF

clone size: NA
J gene: TRBJ2-3
D gene: TRBD2
V gene: TRBV9
CDR3 DNA: TGTGCCAGCACCTCAGAGCTAGCGGGAGTCGGCACAGATACGCAGTATTTT
CDR3 protein: CASTSELAGVGTDTQYF

clone size: NA
J gene: TRBJ2-6
D gene: NA
V gene: TRBV5-6
CDR3 DNA: TGTGCCAGCATCATGTCGAGAGGGGCTGGGGCCAACGTCCTGACTTTC
CDR3 protein: CASIMSRGAGANVLTF

clone size: NA
J gene: TRBJ2-5
D gene: NA
V gene: TRBV14
CDR3 DNA: TGTGCCAGCAGCCCTCTCGAGGCGGCAGAGACCCAGTACTTC
CDR3 protein: CASSPLEAAETQYF

clone size: NA
J gene: TRBJ1-1
D gene: NA
V gene: TRBV19
CDR3 DNA: TGTGCCACCCGCGGGGATTTTACTGAAGCTTTCTTT
CDR3 protein: CATRGDFTEAFF

clone size: few
J gene: TRBJ2-5
D gene: NA
V gene: TRBV5-4
CDR3 DNA: TGTGCCAGCAGCTTGGCCTCACGGACACAAGAGACCCAGTACTTC
CDR3 protein: CASSLASRTQETQYF

clone size: few
J gene: TRBJ2-1
D gene: NA
V gene: TRBV5-6
CDR3 DNA: TGTGCCAGCAGCTTGGGGGGGAGGCCCTACAATGAGCAGTTCTTC
CDR3 protein: CASSLGGRPYNEQFF

clone size: NA
J gene: TRBJ2-1
D gene: NA
V gene: TRBV7-9
CDR3 DNA: TGTGCCAGCAGCCGCTGGGAGAACAATGAGCAGTTCTTC
CDR3 protein: CASSRWENNEQFF

clone size: NA
J gene: TRBJ2-1
D gene: TRBD2
V gene: TRBV2
CDR3 DNA: TGTGCCAGCAGATCGGGGACTAGCAAGGTAAATGAGCAGTTCTTC
CDR3 protein: CASRSGTSKVNEQFF

clone size: NA
J gene: TRBJ1-1
D gene: NA
V gene: TRBV5-1
CDR3 DNA: TGCGCCAGCAGCTTGGGTCAGGCCTTCGGCACTGAAGCTTTCTTT
CDR3 protein: CASSLGQAFGTEAFF

clone size: NA
J gene: TRBJ2-5
D gene: NA
V gene: TRBV5-1
CDR3 DNA: TGCGCCAGCAGCCCGACGGTGGGCGAGACCCAGTACTTC
CDR3 protein: CASSPTVGETQYF

clone size: once
J gene: TRBJ2-3
D gene: NA
V gene: TRBV5-1
CDR3 DNA: TGCGCCAGCAGACCAGTCAAGTGGACAGATACGCAGTATTTT
CDR3 protein: CASRPVKWTDTQYF

clone size: once
J gene: TRBJ1-2
D gene: NA
V gene: TRBV7-9
CDR3 DNA: TGTGCCAGCAGCCACGGTGAGCGGCCCAACACCTTC
CDR3 protein: CASSHGERPNTF

clone size: NA
J gene: TRBJ2-2
D gene: TRBD2
V gene: TRBV18
CDR3 DNA: TGTGCCAGCTCACTACTCGGGACTAGCGGGAACACCGGGGAGCTGTTTTTT
CDR3 protein: CASSLLGTSGNTGELFF

clone size: NA
J gene: TRBJ2-3
D gene: NA
V gene: TRBV14
CDR3 DNA: TGTGCCAGCAGCCAATATGAGGCAGATACGCAGTATTTT
CDR3 protein: CASSQYEADTQYF

clone size: NA
J gene: TRBJ2-7
D gene: TRBD2
V gene: TRBV11-3
CDR3 DNA: TGTGCCAGCAGCCCCTCCGGTAGCGGGATTTCTCGGGAGCAGTACTTC
CDR3 protein: CASSPSGSGISREQYF

clone size: NA
J gene: TRBJ2-7
D gene: NA
V gene: TRBV5-1
CDR3 DNA: TGCGCCAGCAGCTCCCAAGGGGGGAAGGCCTACGAGCAGTACTTC
CDR3 protein: CASSSQGGKAYEQYF

clone size: once
J gene: TRBJ2-7
D gene: NA
V gene: TRBV4-3
CDR3 DNA: TGCGCCAGCAGCCAAGAACGGGGGACCCTCTCCTACGAGCAGTACTTC
CDR3 protein: CASSQERGTLSYEQYF

clone size: NA
J gene: TRBJ2-5
D gene: TRBD2
V gene: TRBV5-1
CDR3 DNA: TGCGCCAGCAGCTTGGGGTTAGTTGGGCTAGCGGAAGAGACCCAGTACTTC
CDR3 protein: CASSLGLVGLAEETQYF

clone size: NA
J gene: TRBJ2-1
D gene: TRBD2
V gene: TRBV14
CDR3 DNA: TGTGCCAGCAGCCGCCGGGAGGGCTCCTACAATGAGCAGTTCTTC
CDR3 protein: CASSRREGSYNEQFF

clone size: NA
J gene: TRBJ2-5
D gene: NA
V gene: TRBV6-6
CDR3 DNA: TGTGCCAGCAGCCTACAGGGGAGGGAGACCCAGTACTTC
CDR3 protein: CASSLQGRETQYF

clone size: NA
J gene: TRBJ1-2
D gene: NA
V gene: TRBV2
CDR3 DNA: TGTGCCAGCAGGAATCGGGCCTCGGGCTATGGCTACACCTTC
CDR3 protein: CASRNRASGYGYTF

clone size: NA
J gene: TRBJ1-1
D gene: NA
V gene: TRBV7-9
CDR3 DNA: TGTGCCACCACGGAAGCTTTCTTT
CDR3 protein: CATTEAFF

clone size: once
J gene: TRBJ1-1
D gene: TRBD1
V gene: TRBV14
CDR3 DNA: TGTGCCAGCAGCCTCTCAGGGACAGGGGCTTTCTTT
CDR3 protein: CASSLSGTGAFF

clone size: NA
J gene: TRBJ2-3
D gene: TRBD2
V gene: TRBV19
CDR3 DNA: TGTGCCAGTAGCAGTGGCGGGGGAAACACAGATACGCAGTATTTT
CDR3 protein: CASSSGGGNTDTQYF